This T cell receptor beta chain came from a study of T cell repertoires in cytomegalovirus infection. MiXCR, applied by TCRdb to the reads, yields one record per CDR3 protein. The sample contains fewer than 300,000 distinct CDR3 sequences, 20% to 30% of which appear only once. This clonotype was observed a few times. Sequencing used PBMCs. This TCR derives from a human donor in good health (CMV status not recorded). Some clones in this sample may be carry-over from other donors' samples.

CDR3 in amino acids: CSAPRTWQGGSEAFF. The CDR3 DNA follows: TGCAGTGCTCCGAGGACCTGGCAGGGGGGCTCTGAAGCTTTCTTT. This chain links TRBV20-1 with TRBJ1-1; TRBD1 agrees at 7 bases. In germline, CDR1 is DFQATT, CDR2 SNEGSKA (reference sequence). The J segment lost 6 bases and the V segment lost 5 bases, leaving 15 bases of the junction unmatched. The CDR3 spans 15 residues.